A single sample gave rise to the 5 T cell receptor beta chains below, sequenced in a study of CD8 T cells in ankylosing spondylitis. MiXCR was run by TCRdb on the 5' RACE reads, yielding one entry per CDR3 protein. Seen here are some 250,000 distinct CDR3 sequences, about 10% observed once, and the top ten hold approximately 6.6%. The sample comprised blood, either unsorted or a sorted T cell fraction (not recorded which). All receptors come from a male donor with ankylosing spondylitis or in good health (not recorded which).

This clonotype turned up a few times. CDR3 sequence (DNA): TGTGCCAGCAGCTTATCGCGTTTTACCCCCAAGGAGACCCAGTACTTC. Encoded protein: CASSLSRFTPKETQYF. The rearrangement links TRBV7-6 to TRBJ2-5; no firm D call. CDR3 length equals 16 residues. Germline CDR1 SGHVS, CDR2 FNYEAQ. The germline V and J ends were trimmed by 2 bases and 5 bases, with 18 bases remaining between them.

This chain connects TRBV20-1 to TRBJ2-5, with TRBD2 as a possible D gene (5 bases). The CDR3 length is 12 residues. The germline V gene has CDR1 DFQATT and CDR2 SNEGSKA (reference sequence). The germline V and J ends were trimmed by 5 bases and 4 bases, with 11 bases remaining between them. The CDR3, as DNA: TGCAGTGCTCCCCGGGAAGGAGAGACCCAGTACTTC. This codes for CSAPREGETQYF.

This clonotype was found many times. This chain uses TRBV19 with TRBJ1-1; D not resolved. The CDR3 consists of 14 residues. Trimming took 3 bases from V and 4 from J, leaving 12 bases between them. The germline CDR1 and CDR2 sequences are LNHDA and SQIVND (reference sequence). CDR3 DNA sequence: TGTGCCAGTAGTATTCCGGGTTTAATCACTGAAGCTTTCTTT. Its translation is CASSIPGLITEAFF. Full variable domain (remainder filled in from reference TRBV19 and TRBJ1-1): DGGITQSPKYLFRKEGQNVTLSCEQNLNHDAMYWYRQDPGQGLRLIYYSQIVNDFQKGDIAEGYSVSREKKESFPLTVTSAQKNPTAFYLCASSIPGLITEAFFGQGTRLTVV.

The V call is TRBV18, the J call TRBJ1-1; the D is unclear. V lost 2 bases, J lost 8 bases, and 9 bases lay in between. CDR1 KGHSH and CDR2 LQKENI come from the germline V gene. The CDR3 spans 12 residues. The CDR3 DNA is TGTGCCAGCTCACCATTCGCCGAGGAAGCTTTCTTT. This gives the protein CASSPFAEEAFF.

The chain couples TRBV27 to TRBJ2-3, with D unclear. The CDR3 sequence is 13 residues long. Germline loops: CDR1 MNHEY, CDR2 SMNVEV (reference sequence). The ends were cut back, 7 bases at V and 3 bases at J, with 11 bases in the middle. CDR3: CASTVMGTDTQYF. For the CDR3, the DNA is TGTGCCAGCACTGTCATGGGGACAGATACGCAGTATTTT.